Shown below are 7 T cell receptor beta chains from a single sample sequenced in a study of long-term antiretroviral therapy in people with HIV. At survey level, the immunoSEQ assay was run in its v3.0 version. TCRdb's copy holds only in-frame clones and misses some; the assay was immunoSEQ multiplex PCR. The sample includes tens of thousands of clones, roughly 79% of them seen just once. Here the sequenced sample was unsorted PBMCs, taken 3.1 years after starting antiretroviral therapy. These receptors were taken from a woman between 50 and 59 years old with HIV.

The gene calls are TRBV5-4 and TRBJ1-1; TRBD1 is a possible D gene (6 bases). The CDR3 extends over 13 amino acids. Germline-derived CDR1 and CDR2 are SGHNT and YYREEE (reference sequence). Trimming cost V 0 bases and J 4 bases, with 7 bases left between them. The DNA for the CDR3 is TGTGCCAGCAGCTTGGAAGGGGGCACTGAAGCTTTCTTT. This translates into CASSLEGGTEAFF.

This chain links TRBV11-1 with TRBJ2-6; 10 bases are shared with TRBD2. J gave up 1 base and V 5 bases, and 8 bases lay outside the gene matches. The CDR3 is made up of 18 amino acids. Germline V gene data show CDR1 as SGHAT and CDR2 as FQDESV (reference sequence). CDR3 residues: CASSKHLAGESGANVLTF. For the CDR3, the DNA is TGTGCCAGCAGCAAACATCTAGCGGGGGAATCTGGGGCCAACGTCCTGACTTTC.

The chain uses TRBV5-1 and TRBJ2-2, with TRBD2 identical over 10 bases. Germline V gives CDR1 SGHRS, CDR2 YFSETQ. CDR3 size: 17 residues. With V trimmed by 3 bases and J by 2 bases, 7 bases remained unmatched. As DNA, the CDR3 is TGCGCCAGCAGCTCGGGTAGCGGGGGGATTAACACCGGGGAGCTGTTTTTT. This codes for CASSSGSGGINTGELFF.

This rearrangement joins TRBV6-1 to TRBJ2-3; D not resolved. Germline V lookup: CDR1 MNHNS, CDR2 SASEGT. CDR3 length equals 13 residues. V lost 3 bases to trimming and J lost 1 base, with 5 bases between them. CDR3 in amino acids: CASSDQGTDTQYF. The CDR3 DNA reads TGTGCCAGCAGTGATCAGGGCACAGATACGCAGTATTTT.

This clone was found once. J is TRBJ2-1 and V is TRBV29-1; possibly TRBD2 for D (5 bases). The CDR3 has 11 residues. CDR1 and CDR2 (germline): SQVTM, ANQGSEA. Deletions cut 7 bases from V and 6 bases from J, with 10 bases between. CDR3 region: CSASTSNEQFF. The CDR3 region has the DNA TGCAGCGCATCAACTAGCAATGAGCAGTTCTTC.

The gene calls are TRBV28 and TRBJ2-2, with D tentatively TRBD1 (6 bases). V gave up 6 bases and J gave up 1 base, with 15 bases separating them. Germline assignment: CDR1 MDHEN and CDR2 SYDVKM. The CDR3 totals 16 residues. The CDR3 protein is CASRPQQGLNTGELFF. DNA of the CDR3: TGTGCCAGCAGGCCGCAACAGGGCCTGAACACCGGGGAGCTGTTTTTT. Complete variable domain (other parts from reference TRBV28 and TRBJ2-2): DVKVTQSSRYLVKRTGEKVFLECVQDMDHENMFWYRQDPGLGLRLIYFSYDVKMKEKGDIPEGYSVSREKKERFSLILESASTNQTSMYLCASRPQQGLNTGELFFGEGSRLTVL.

This chain links TRBV27 with TRBJ2-1; no definite D call. Trimming pared 5 bases from V and 4 bases from J, leaving 9 bases between. The CDR3 contains 13 residues. Germline V gene data show CDR1 as MNHEY and CDR2 as SMNVEV (reference sequence). In nucleotides, the CDR3 is TGTGCCAGCAGTCGGACGGAATACAATGAGCAGTTCTTC. Translating it yields CASSRTEYNEQFF.